This T cell receptor beta chain was identified during a study of T-cell reconstitution after alpha-beta-depleted transplantation in children. Study results and limitations: Several hundred expanded graft clones reportedly gave rise to the alpha-beta T cells present about two months after transplant.

From germline, CDR1 is SEHNR and CDR2 FQNEAQ (reference sequence). Trimming pared 2 bases from V and 3 bases from J, leaving 16 bases between. The CDR3 totals 16 residues. Preparation of the TCRbeta library used unique molecular identifiers. TCRdb called the PCR reads again in MiXCR, with one record for every CDR3 protein. The sample lists fewer than 550,000 distinct CDR3 sequences; more than 9% were seen once. Details on this clonotype: Its target is unknown. This may arise from a read error, as a much more abundant clone is one base away.

Source: PBMCs, taken before TCRalphabeta/CD19-depleted stem cell transplant. This receptor was obtained from a child younger than 10 with inherited bone marrow failure, due to receive a stem cell transplant. The chain joins TRBV7-9 to TRBJ1-2; D not resolved. The CDR3 is CASSLLQRESDYGYTF. Here the CDR3 DNA reads TGTGCCAGCAGCTTACTTCAGCGGGAATCGGACTATGGCTACACCTTC.